The 5 T cell receptor beta chains below all came from one sample that was sequenced in a study of Tregs in tolerant kidney transplant recipients. The method was immunoSEQ multiplex PCR; TCRdb's version includes in-frame clones alone and lacks a portion of them. The specimen's table records tens of thousands of clones. Sequenced here: CD4+ T cells from blood, sampled before the transplant. Every receptor here comes from a human donor who received a combined kidney and bone marrow transplant.

For this clone: The read ends 3 residues early relative to the CDR3; the germline J gene fills the gap. The rearrangement uses TRBV2 and TRBJ2-7; 7 bases fit TRBD1. After removal of 5 bases from V and 2 bases from J, the junction contained 9 bases not matched to a gene. The germline V gene has CDR1 SNHLY and CDR2 FYNNEI. The CDR3 consists of 15 residues. CDR3 DNA (partial): TGTGCCAGCAGTATGGAGACAGGGAGAACCTACGAG. The encoded protein is CASSMETGRTYE. The entire CDR3 sequence reads CASSMETGRTYEQYF.

Worth noting for this clone: The read ends 3 residues shy of where the CDR3 ends; the end is completed using the germline J gene. The chain links TRBV18 to TRBJ1-2, with TRBD1 as a possible D gene (5 bases). Germline assignment: CDR1 KGHSH and CDR2 LQKENI. The V gene lost 1 base and the J gene lost 7 bases, with 16 bases spanning the gap. The CDR3 totals 15 residues. The DNA read from the CDR3 is TGTGCCAGCTCACCACTAGGAGGGGCTGCGCGTGGC. This sequence encodes CASSPLGGAARG. From start to end, the CDR3 is CASSPLGGAARGYTF. Using reference TRBV18 and TRBJ1-2 for the parts outside the CDR3, the full variable domain is NAGVMQNPRHLVRRRGQEARLRCSPMKGHSHVYWYRQLPEEGLKFMVYLQKENIIDESGMPKERFSAEFPKEGPSILRIQQVVRGDSAAYFCASSPLGGAARGYTFGSGTRLTVV.

Points on this clone: Sequencing ends 3 residues short of the CDR3 end; the germline J gene provides the rest. V usage is TRBV7-2 and J usage is TRBJ2-7, with 7 bases lining up with TRBD1. The germline V gene encodes CDR1 SGHTA and CDR2 FQGNSA. The CDR3 sequence is 12 residues long. V shed 3 bases, J shed 5 bases, and the junction held 1 base outside the gene matches. CDR3: CASSLDRNEQYF. The sequenced part of the CDR3 DNA is TGTGCCAGCAGCTTGGACAGGAACGAG.

Comments on this clone: The observed sequence ends 3 residues before the CDR3 terminus, with the missing tail filled in from the germline J gene. The chain links TRBV6-2 or TRBV6-3 to TRBJ1-1, with TRBD1 as a possible D gene (6 bases). Germline CDR1 and CDR2: MNHEY and SVGEGT. The V end was cut by 0 bases, the J end by 2 bases, with 7 bases between. The CDR3 runs to 14 residues. CDR3 loop: CASSYSGHNTEAFF. The sequenced part of the CDR3 DNA is TGTGCCAGCAGTTACTCGGGACATAACACTGAA.

With regard to this clone: The CDR3 end falls 3 residues outside the read, so it is completed with the germline J gene. The chain carries TRBV2 and TRBJ1-2; TRBD1 might be the D (6 bases). V lost 7 bases and J lost 1, with 19 bases in between. Germline V gene sequence: CDR1 SNHLY, CDR2 FYNNEI. The CDR3 consists of 16 residues. CDR3 DNA (partial): TGTGCCAGCACCTTAACGCTGGACAGCAGTAACTATGGC. It yields the protein CASTLTLDSSNYG. The full CDR3 reads CASTLTLDSSNYGYTF. The full variable domain, completed using reference TRBV2 and TRBJ1-2, is EPEVTQTPSHQVTQMGQEVILRCVPISNHLYFYWYRQILGQKVEFLVSFYNNEISEKSEIFDDQFSVERPDGSNFTLKIRSTKLEDSAMYFCASTLTLDSSNYGYTFGSGTRLTVV.